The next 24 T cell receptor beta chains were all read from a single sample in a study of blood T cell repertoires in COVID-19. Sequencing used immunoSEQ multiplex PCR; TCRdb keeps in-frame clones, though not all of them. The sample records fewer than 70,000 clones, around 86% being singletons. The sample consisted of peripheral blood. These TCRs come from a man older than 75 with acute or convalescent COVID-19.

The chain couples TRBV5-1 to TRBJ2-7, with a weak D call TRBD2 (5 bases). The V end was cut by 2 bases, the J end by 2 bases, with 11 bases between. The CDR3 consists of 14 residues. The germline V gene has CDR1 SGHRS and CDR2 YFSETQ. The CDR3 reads CASSLLGSPYEQYF. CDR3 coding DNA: TGCGCCAGCAGCTTACTAGGTTCCCCCTACGAGCAGTACTTC.

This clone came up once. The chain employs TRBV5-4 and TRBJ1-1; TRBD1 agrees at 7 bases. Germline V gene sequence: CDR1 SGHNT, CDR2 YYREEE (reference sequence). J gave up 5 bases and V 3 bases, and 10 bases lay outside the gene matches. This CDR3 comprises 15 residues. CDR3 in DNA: TGTGCCAGCAGCTCACCCGACAGGGTTAGAACTGAAGCTTTCTTT. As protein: CASSSPDRVRTEAFF.

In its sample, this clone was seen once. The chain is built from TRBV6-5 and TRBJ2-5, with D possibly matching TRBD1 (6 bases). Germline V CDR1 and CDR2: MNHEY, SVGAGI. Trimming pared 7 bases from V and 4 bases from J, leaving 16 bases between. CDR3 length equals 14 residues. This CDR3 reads CASNLQGTLETQYF. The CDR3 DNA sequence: TGTGCCAGCAACCTACAGGGTACGTTAGAGACCCAGTACTTC.

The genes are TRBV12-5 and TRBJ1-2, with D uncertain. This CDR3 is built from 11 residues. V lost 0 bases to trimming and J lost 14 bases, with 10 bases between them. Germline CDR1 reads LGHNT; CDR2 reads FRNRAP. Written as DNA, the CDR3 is TGTGCTAGTGGTTTGGTACTGACTATGACCTTC. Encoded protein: CASGLVLTMTF.

The chain's CDR3 is CASSPRTSGGNEQFF. CDR3 in DNA: TGTGCCAGCAGCCCGAGGACTAGCGGGGGTAATGAGCAGTTCTTC. This chain connects TRBV9 to TRBJ2-1; 13 nucleotides match TRBD2. This CDR3 has 15 residues. Losses at the gene ends were 4 bases for V and 7 bases for J; bases not matched to a gene: 5. The germline V gene encodes CDR1 SGDLS and CDR2 YYNGEE.

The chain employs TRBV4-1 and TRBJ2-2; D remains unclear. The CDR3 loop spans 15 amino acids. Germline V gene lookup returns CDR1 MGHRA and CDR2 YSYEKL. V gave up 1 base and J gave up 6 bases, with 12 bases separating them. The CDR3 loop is CASSQAPRRSGELFF. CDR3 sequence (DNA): TGCGCCAGCAGCCAAGCCCCTAGGCGGTCCGGGGAGCTGTTTTTT.

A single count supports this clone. DNA for the CDR3: TGTGCCAGCAGTTCCCCCGACCTCGGGGCCAAAAACATTCAGTACTTC. It encodes CASSSPDLGAKNIQYF. The J gene is TRBJ2-4, the V gene TRBV6-6; D is unresolved. Trimming removed 4 bases from V and 1 base from J, with 14 bases in between. Germline CDR1 reads MNHNY; CDR2 reads SVGAGI (reference sequence). CDR3 length: 16 amino acids.

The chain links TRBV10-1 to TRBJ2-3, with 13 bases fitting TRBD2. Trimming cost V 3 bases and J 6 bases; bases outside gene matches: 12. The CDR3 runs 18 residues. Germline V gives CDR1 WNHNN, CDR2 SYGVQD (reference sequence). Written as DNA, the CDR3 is TGCGCCAGCAGTGACCCTGGGACTAGCGGGACAGCCGGGGATACGCAGTATTTT. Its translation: CASSDPGTSGTAGDTQYF.

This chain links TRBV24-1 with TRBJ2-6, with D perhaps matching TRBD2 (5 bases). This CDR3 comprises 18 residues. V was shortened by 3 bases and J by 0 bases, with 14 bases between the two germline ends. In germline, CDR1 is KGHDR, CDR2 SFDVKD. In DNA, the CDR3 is TGTGCCACCAGTGATACGATATCGGGGAGCTCTGGGGCCAACGTCCTGACTTTC. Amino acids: CATSDTISGSSGANVLTF.

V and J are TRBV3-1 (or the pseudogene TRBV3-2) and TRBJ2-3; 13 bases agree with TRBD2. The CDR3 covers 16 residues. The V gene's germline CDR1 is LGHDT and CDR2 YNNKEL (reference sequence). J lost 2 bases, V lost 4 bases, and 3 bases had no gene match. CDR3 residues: CASSPGLAGHTDTQYF. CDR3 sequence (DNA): TGTGCCAGCAGCCCGGGACTAGCGGGGCACACAGATACGCAGTATTTT.

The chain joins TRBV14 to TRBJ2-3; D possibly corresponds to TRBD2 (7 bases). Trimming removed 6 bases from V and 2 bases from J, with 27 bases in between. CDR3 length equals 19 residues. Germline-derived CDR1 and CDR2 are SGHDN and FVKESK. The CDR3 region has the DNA TGTGCCAGCAGTCGCTCCAGGGGTGGCGGGAGTACCCTCACAGATACGCAGTATTTT. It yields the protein CASSRSRGGGSTLTDTQYF.

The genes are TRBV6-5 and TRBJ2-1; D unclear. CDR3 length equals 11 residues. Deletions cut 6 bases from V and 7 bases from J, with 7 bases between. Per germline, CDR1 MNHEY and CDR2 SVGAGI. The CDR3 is CASRSRNEQFF. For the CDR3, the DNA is TGTGCCAGCAGGAGTCGGAATGAGCAGTTCTTC.

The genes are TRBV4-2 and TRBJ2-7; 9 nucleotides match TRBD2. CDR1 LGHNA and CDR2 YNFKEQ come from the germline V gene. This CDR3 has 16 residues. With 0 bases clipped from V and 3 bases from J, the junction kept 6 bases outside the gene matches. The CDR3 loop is CASSQEPALAGYEQYF. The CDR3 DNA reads TGTGCCAGCAGCCAAGAGCCGGCACTAGCGGGCTACGAGCAGTACTTC.

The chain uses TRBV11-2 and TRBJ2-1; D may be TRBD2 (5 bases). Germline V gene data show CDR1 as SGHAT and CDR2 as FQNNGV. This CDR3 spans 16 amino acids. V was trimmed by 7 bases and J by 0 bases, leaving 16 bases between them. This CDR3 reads CASNPTAGSSYNEQFF. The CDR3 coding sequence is TGTGCCAGCAACCCGACCGCGGGTAGCTCCTACAATGAGCAGTTCTTC.

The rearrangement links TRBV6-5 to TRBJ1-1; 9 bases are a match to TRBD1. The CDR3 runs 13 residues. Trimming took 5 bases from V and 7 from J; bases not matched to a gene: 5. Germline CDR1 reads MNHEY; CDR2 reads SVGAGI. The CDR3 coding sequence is TGTGCCAGCAGTCCCCAGGACAGGGGTGAAGCTTTCTTT. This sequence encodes CASSPQDRGEAFF.

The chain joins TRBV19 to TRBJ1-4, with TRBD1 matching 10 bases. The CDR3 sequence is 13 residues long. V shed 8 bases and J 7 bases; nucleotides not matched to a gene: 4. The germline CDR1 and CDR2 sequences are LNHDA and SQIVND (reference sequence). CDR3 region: CASGGQGVEKLFF. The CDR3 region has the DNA TGTGCCAGTGGTGGACAGGGGGTTGAAAAACTGTTTTTT.

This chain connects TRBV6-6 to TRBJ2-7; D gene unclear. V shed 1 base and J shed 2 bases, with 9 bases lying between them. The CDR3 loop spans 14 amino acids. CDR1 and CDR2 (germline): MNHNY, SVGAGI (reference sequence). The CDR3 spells CASSYYRGPYEQYF. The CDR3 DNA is TGTGCCAGCAGTTACTATCGAGGTCCCTACGAGCAGTACTTC.

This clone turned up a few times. The CDR3 bases are TGTGCCAGCAGTTACCGACAGGGTGGGGAAAAACTGTTTTTT. Translating it yields CASSYRQGGEKLFF. The chain joins TRBV6-5 to TRBJ1-4, with 7 bases fitting TRBD1. Trimming cost V 2 bases and J 8 bases; bases outside gene matches: 5. Germline lookup yields CDR1 MNHEY and CDR2 SVGAGI. The CDR3 is 14 amino acids.

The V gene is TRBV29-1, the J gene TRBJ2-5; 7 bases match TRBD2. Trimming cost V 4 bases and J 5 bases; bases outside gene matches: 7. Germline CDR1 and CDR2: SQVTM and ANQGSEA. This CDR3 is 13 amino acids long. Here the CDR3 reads CSVVLPGGETQYF. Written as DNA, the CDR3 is TGCAGCGTTGTTTTGCCGGGAGGCGAGACCCAGTACTTC.

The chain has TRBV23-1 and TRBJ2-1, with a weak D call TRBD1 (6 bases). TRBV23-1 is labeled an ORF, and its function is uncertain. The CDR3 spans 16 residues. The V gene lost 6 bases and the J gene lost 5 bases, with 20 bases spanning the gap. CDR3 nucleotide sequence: TGCGCCAGCAGCCCCCTGCCTGGGACACGGAACAATGAGCAGTTCTTC. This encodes CASSPLPGTRNNEQFF.

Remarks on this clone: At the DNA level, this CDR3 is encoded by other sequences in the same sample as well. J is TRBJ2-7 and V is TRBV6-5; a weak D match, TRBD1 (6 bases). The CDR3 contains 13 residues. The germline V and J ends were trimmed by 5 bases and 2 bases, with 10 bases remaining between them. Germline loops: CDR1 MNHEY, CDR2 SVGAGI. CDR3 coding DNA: TGTGCCAGCAGTCGTACAGGGCCCTACGAGCAGTACTTC. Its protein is CASSRTGPYEQYF.

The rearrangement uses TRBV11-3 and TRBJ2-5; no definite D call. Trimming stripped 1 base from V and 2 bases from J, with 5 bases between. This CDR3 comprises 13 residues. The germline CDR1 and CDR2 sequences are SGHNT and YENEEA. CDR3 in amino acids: CASSLGLQETQYF. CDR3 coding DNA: TGTGCCAGCAGCTTAGGGCTTCAAGAGACCCAGTACTTC.

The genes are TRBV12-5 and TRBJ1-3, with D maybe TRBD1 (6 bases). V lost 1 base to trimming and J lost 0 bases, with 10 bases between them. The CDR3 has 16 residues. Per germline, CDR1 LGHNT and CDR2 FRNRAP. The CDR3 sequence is CASGLAGAGSGNTIYF. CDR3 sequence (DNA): TGTGCTAGTGGTTTGGCAGGGGCCGGCTCTGGAAACACCATATATTTT.

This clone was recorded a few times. The DNA for the CDR3 is TGTGCCAGCAGTTCGACCGCCGGGACAGTGAACACTGAAGCTTTCTTT. Its translation is CASSSTAGTVNTEAFF. The chain joins TRBV6-5 to TRBJ1-1; 7 bases agree with TRBD1. Germline CDR1 reads MNHEY; CDR2 reads SVGAGI. The CDR3 covers 16 residues. V lost 4 bases to trimming and J lost 0 bases; unmatched junction nucleotides: 8.